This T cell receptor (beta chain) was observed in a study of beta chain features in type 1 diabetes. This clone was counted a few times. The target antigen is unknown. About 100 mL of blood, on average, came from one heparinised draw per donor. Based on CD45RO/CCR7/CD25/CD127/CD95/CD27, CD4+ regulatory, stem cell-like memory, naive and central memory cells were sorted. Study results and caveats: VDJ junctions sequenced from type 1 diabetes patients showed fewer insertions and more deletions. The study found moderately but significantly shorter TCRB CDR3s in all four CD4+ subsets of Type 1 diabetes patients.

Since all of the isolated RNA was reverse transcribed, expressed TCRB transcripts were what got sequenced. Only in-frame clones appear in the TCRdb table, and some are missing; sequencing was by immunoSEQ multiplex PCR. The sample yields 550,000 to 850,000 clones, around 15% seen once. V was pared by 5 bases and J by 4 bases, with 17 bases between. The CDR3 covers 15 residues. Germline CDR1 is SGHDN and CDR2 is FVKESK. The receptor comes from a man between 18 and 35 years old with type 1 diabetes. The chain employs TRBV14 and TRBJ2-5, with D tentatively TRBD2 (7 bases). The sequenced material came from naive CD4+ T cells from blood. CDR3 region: CASSSGDYLGETQYF. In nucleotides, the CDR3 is TGTGCCAGCAGCTCAGGGGACTACTTGGGAGAGACCCAGTACTTC.